One and the same sample provided the 5 T cell receptor beta chains below, sequenced in a study of cytomegalovirus exposure and HLA in healthy donors. Amplification used 60 Vbeta primers and 13 Jbeta primers. Using immunoSEQ multiplex PCR, the repertoire was profiled, and TCRdb retains in-frame clones only, with some absent. Found here are some 76,000 clones, approximately 72% of them singletons; the top ten hold 8% to 9.5%. Sequences were obtained from PBMCs. The source of these receptors is a middle-aged woman in good health and CMV-seropositive.

With regard to this clone: A read error may account for a junction end that differs from germline. This rearrangement joins TRBV7-9 to TRBJ1-1, with TRBD1 matching 8 bases. This CDR3 has 14 residues. CDR1 and CDR2 from the germline V gene are SEHNR and FQNEAQ (reference sequence). CDR3 region: CSSSYQGANTEAFF. In DNA form, the CDR3 reads TGTTCCAGCAGCTATCAGGGGGCGAACACTGAAGCTTTCTTT. The entire variable domain, with the rest obtained from reference TRBV7-9 and TRBJ1-1, is as follows: DTGVSQNPRHKITKRGQNVTFRCDPISEHNRLYWYRQTLGQGPEFLTYFQNEAQLEKSRLLSDRFSAERPKGSFSTLEIQRTEQGDSAMYLCSSSYQGANTEAFFGQGTRLTVV.

The CDR3 sequence is CSVVYGGNTEAFF. As DNA, the CDR3 is TGCAGCGTTGTCTACGGGGGGAACACTGAAGCTTTCTTT. The gene calls are TRBV29-1 and TRBJ1-1; D may be TRBD1 (5 bases). CDR3 length equals 13 residues. Between the trimmed V and J ends, which lost 4 bases and 1 base, there was a span of 10 bases. The germline V gene has CDR1 SQVTM and CDR2 ANQGSEA.

The J gene is TRBJ1-6, the V gene TRBV5-4; unclear D gene. Trimming took off 1 base at V and 4 bases at J, with 12 bases between the two ends. The CDR3 sequence is 16 residues long. Germline CDR1 reads SGHNT; CDR2 reads YYREEE (reference sequence). The CDR3 nucleotides read TGTGCCAGCAGCTTGCCCGGGAGCGGGTATAATTCACCCCTCCACTTT. This translates into CASSLPGSGYNSPLHF. The full variable domain, in which reference TRBV5-4 and TRBJ1-6 provide the parts outside the CDR3, is ETGVTQSPTHLIKTRGQQVTLRCSSQSGHNTVSWYQQALGQGPQFIFQYYREEENGRGNFPPRFSGLQFPNYSSELNVNALELDDSALYLCASSLPGSGYNSPLHFGNGTRLTVT.

This clone was counted a single time. J is TRBJ2-1 and V is TRBV4-2; TRBD2 agrees at 10 bases. Germline CDR1 and CDR2: LGHNA and YNFKEQ. The V segment lost 0 bases and the J segment 15 bases; nucleotides outside the gene matches: 5. The length of the CDR3 is 13 residues. The CDR3 bases are TGTGCCAGCAGCCAAGACCTAGCGGGGGATAGGTTCTTC. Its protein product is CASSQDLAGDRFF.

The V and J genes are TRBV4-2 and TRBJ2-3; 8 bases agree with TRBD2. Trimming at V came to 0 bases and at J to 6 bases, leaving 11 bases not matched to a gene. Germline V CDR1 and CDR2: LGHNA, YNFKEQ. The CDR3 extends over 17 amino acids. The CDR3 here is CASSQEEPGGGRDTQYF. The CDR3, as DNA: TGTGCCAGCAGCCAAGAGGAACCCGGCGGGGGGAGGGATACGCAGTATTTT.